Presented here are 18 T cell receptor beta chains from one specimen sequenced in a study of cytomegalovirus exposure and HLA in healthy donors. Primers: 60 Vbeta forward and 13 Jbeta reverse. The data were produced by immunoSEQ multiplex PCR, yet TCRdb's version contains in-frame clones alone and is incomplete. This table has 100,000 to 150,000 clones, about 81% appearing once. Sequencing was carried out using PBMCs. The receptor set was obtained from a woman aged 40 to 50 in good health and CMV-seropositive.

The genes are TRBV4-1 and TRBJ2-7; D not resolved. The CDR3 spans 13 residues. V lost 1 base and J 0 bases, leaving 4 bases between the germline ends. From germline, CDR1 is MGHRA and CDR2 YSYEKL. CDR3 nucleotide sequence: TGCGCCAGCAGCCAAGGCAGCTCCTACGAGCAGTACTTC. This translates into CASSQGSSYEQYF.

This clone was counted between two and nine times. The chain recombines TRBV13 with TRBJ2-7, with no clear D. Germline-derived CDR1 and CDR2 are PRHDT and FYEKMQ (reference sequence). The germline V and J ends were trimmed by 3 bases and 0 bases, with 9 bases remaining between them. This CDR3 contains 14 residues. As DNA, the CDR3 is TGTGCCAGCAGCTTCATACAGAGCTCCTACGAGCAGTACTTC. It codes for CASSFIQSSYEQYF. The whole variable domain, remainder taken from reference TRBV13 and TRBJ2-7, is AAGVIQSPRHLIKEKRETATLKCYPIPRHDTVYWYQQGPGQDPQFLISFYEKMQSDKGSIPDRFSAQQFSDYHSELNMSSLELGDSALYFCASSFIQSSYEQYFGPGTRLTVT.

In nucleotides, the CDR3 is TGTGCCACCCACGGACAGGGTGGAAGCTATGGCTACACCTTC. This translates into CATHGQGGSYGYTF. The rearrangement uses TRBV2 and TRBJ1-2; 8 bases line up with TRBD1. This CDR3 comprises 14 residues. Germline V gene lookup returns CDR1 SNHLY and CDR2 FYNNEI. V shed 10 bases, J shed 4 bases, and the junction held 11 bases outside the gene matches.

This sequence joins TRBV6-1 and TRBJ1-6, with TRBD1 identical over 7 bases. This CDR3 is 16 amino acids long. The V segment lost 3 bases and the J segment 6 bases; nucleotides outside the gene matches: 8. Germline V CDR1 and CDR2: MNHNS, SASEGT. CDR3 in DNA: TGTGCCAGCAGTGATCAGAGGGGACAGCTTAATTCACCCCTCCACTTT. Protein sequence: CASSDQRGQLNSPLHF.

The gene calls are TRBV18 and TRBJ2-2, with 7 bases lining up with TRBD1. The CDR3 runs to 17 residues. CDR1 is KGHSH, CDR2 LQKENI, per germline. The junction had 10 bases not matched to a gene; V was cut back by 2 bases and J by 4 bases. As DNA, the CDR3 is TGTGCCAGCTCACCAGTGGCGCGACAGGGTGGCACCGGGGAGCTGTTTTTT. Residues: CASSPVARQGGTGELFF.

The rearrangement joins TRBV4-2 to TRBJ1-4, with 7 positions matching TRBD1. V dropped 0 bases and J dropped 5; count of bases not matched to a gene: 9. CDR1 is LGHNA, CDR2 YNFKEQ, per germline. This CDR3 region has 17 residues. CDR3 coding DNA: TGTGCCAGCAGCCAAGAACCCTGGACAGGCTTAAATGAAAAACTGTTTTTT. It encodes CASSQEPWTGLNEKLFF.

The rearrangement links TRBV29-1 to TRBJ2-3; the match to TRBD1 covers 9 bases. CDR3 length equals 14 residues. The V segment lost 3 bases and the J segment 3 bases; nucleotides outside the gene matches: 4. CDR1 SQVTM and CDR2 ANQGSEA come from the germline V gene. This CDR3 reads CSVEGQGRTDTQYF. CDR3 DNA: TGCAGCGTTGAGGGACAGGGTAGGACAGATACGCAGTATTTT.

The V and J genes are TRBV5-4 and TRBJ1-1; possible D gene TRBD1, 5 bases. Germline-derived CDR1 and CDR2 are SGHNT and YYREEE (reference sequence). V lost 0 bases, J lost 3 bases, and 15 bases lay in between. This CDR3 contains 16 residues. The CDR3 spells CASSLAVAGGDTEAFF. DNA for the CDR3: TGTGCCAGCAGCTTGGCCGTAGCAGGAGGGGACACTGAAGCTTTCTTT. Full variable domain (outside the CDR3, taken from reference TRBV5-4 and TRBJ1-1): ETGVTQSPTHLIKTRGQQVTLRCSSQSGHNTVSWYQQALGQGPQFIFQYYREEENGRGNFPPRFSGLQFPNYSSELNVNALELDDSALYLCASSLAVAGGDTEAFFGQGTRLTVV.

J is TRBJ2-5 and V is TRBV9; no definite D call. The CDR3 runs to 12 residues. V was shortened by 2 bases and J by 3 bases, with 5 bases between the two germline ends. Germline V gene data show CDR1 as SGDLS and CDR2 as YYNGEE. The CDR3 DNA reads as TGTGCCAGCAGCGTGGGCGAAGAGACCCAGTACTTC. Translated: CASSVGEETQYF.

This sequence joins TRBV5-1 and TRBJ2-5; 10 bases agree with TRBD2. V gave up 4 bases and J gave up 11 bases; unmatched junction bases: 8. CDR3 length: 13 amino acids. The germline CDR1 and CDR2 sequences are SGHRS and YFSETQ. Here the CDR3 DNA reads TGCGCCAGCAGCACCGGACTAGCGGAAGAGCAGTACTTC. This codes for CASSTGLAEEQYF.

This clone was counted between two and nine times. The CDR3 DNA sequence: TGTGCCAGCAGTGGGACAGATAATTCACCCCTCCACTTT. Its translation is CASSGTDNSPLHF. The gene calls are TRBV6-4 and TRBJ1-6, with D tentatively TRBD1 (6 bases). Germline assignment: CDR1 MRHNA and CDR2 SNTAGT. Between the trimmed V and J ends, which lost 4 bases and 5 bases, there was a span of 6 bases. The CDR3 consists of 13 residues.

The count of this clone is one. V is TRBV15 and J is TRBJ2-1; TRBD2 agrees at 8 bases. Germline CDR1 and CDR2: LNHNV and YYDKDF (reference sequence). J gave up 10 bases and V 0 bases, and 17 bases lay outside the gene matches. CDR3 length: 18 amino acids. CDR3 DNA: TGTGCCACCAGCAGAGAATACGGCGAGCGGGGGACCCTCGTCGAGCAGTTCTTC. Residues: CATSREYGERGTLVEQFF.

The J gene is TRBJ2-2, the V gene TRBV9; TRBD2 matches at 7 bases. Germline CDR1 is SGDLS and CDR2 is YYNGEE. The CDR3 runs 17 residues. V was pared by 4 bases and J by 5 bases, with 14 bases of the junction left unmatched. The CDR3 region is CASSPHPGGVRTGELFF. The CDR3 bases are TGTGCCAGCAGCCCACATCCGGGGGGAGTTAGGACCGGGGAGCTGTTTTTT.

V and J are TRBV29-1 and TRBJ1-4; 12 bases are a match to TRBD1. Germline lookup yields CDR1 SQVTM and CDR2 ANQGSEA. The J segment lost 7 bases and the V segment lost 1 base, leaving 7 bases of the junction unmatched. The CDR3 consists of 16 residues. Here the CDR3 DNA reads TGCAGCGTTGAAGTTCCGGGACAGGGGGCGCGTGAAAAACTGTTTTTT. This gives the protein CSVEVPGQGAREKLFF.

The rearrangement joins TRBV27 to TRBJ1-4; D is ambiguous. The CDR3 runs 14 residues. Germline lookup yields CDR1 MNHEY and CDR2 SMNVEV (reference sequence). V lost 8 bases and J 4 bases, leaving 14 bases between the germline ends. The CDR3 region has the DNA TGTGCCAGCGCCCCTGGACTGAGTAATGAAAAACTGTTTTTT. This encodes CASAPGLSNEKLFF.

This rearrangement joins TRBV19 to TRBJ2-3; tentative D call: TRBD2 (6 bases). CDR1 is LNHDA and CDR2 is SQIVND in the germline V gene (reference sequence). CDR3 length: 15 residues. Trimming took 1 base from V and 0 from J, leaving 8 bases between them. CDR3 in amino acids: CASSIGDSSTDTQYF. CDR3 DNA sequence: TGTGCCAGTAGTATAGGGGACTCAAGCACAGATACGCAGTATTTT. Based on the CDR3 plus reference TRBV19 and TRBJ2-3, the full variable domain is DGGITQSPKYLFRKEGQNVTLSCEQNLNHDAMYWYRQDPGQGLRLIYYSQIVNDFQKGDIAEGYSVSREKKESFPLTVTSAQKNPTAFYLCASSIGDSSTDTQYFGPGTRLTVL.

The chain couples TRBV29-1 to TRBJ2-5, with D perhaps TRBD1 (5 bases). This CDR3 is 17 amino acids long. Germline V gene lookup returns CDR1 SQVTM and CDR2 ANQGSEA. The CDR3: CSITIRVLGPLQETQYF. CDR3 DNA: TGCAGTATTACAATCAGGGTTCTCGGACCACTCCAAGAGACCCAGTACTTC.

The J gene is TRBJ1-2, the V gene TRBV28; D ambiguous. V was clipped by 5 bases and J by 4 bases, with 11 bases between them. This CDR3 region has 13 residues. CDR1 and CDR2 from the germline V gene are MDHEN and SYDVKM. CDR3 DNA: TGTGCCAGCAGTCAAACGGGTATCTATGGCTACACCTTC. Residues: CASSQTGIYGYTF.